Listed below are T cell receptor beta chains from one sample, sequenced in a study of molecular identifiers for immune sequencing clone quantification. In TCRdb, the PCR reads were re-called with MiXCR into one record per CDR3 protein. The sample lists about 65,000 distinct CDR3 sequences, roughly 18% seen once, with 1.5% to 1.8% in the top ten. The sample was naive CD8+ T cells from blood, with Jurkat cell RNA spiked in. Receptors originate from a human donor in good health. Some libraries in this study had Jurkat cell RNA spiked in. Both conserved end residues are trimmed from each CDR3. Each record gives: V gene, J gene, CDR3 protein.

v_call: TRBV10-2; j_call: TRBJ1-5; cdr3_aa: ASSGTNQPQH
v_call: TRBV30; j_call: TRBJ2-5; cdr3_aa: AWLVGPGETQY
v_call: TRBV29-1; j_call: TRBJ2-1; cdr3_aa: SVEFRYNEQF
v_call: TRBV29-1; j_call: TRBJ1-2; cdr3_aa: SVAGQGDDGYT
v_call: TRBV24-1; j_call: TRBJ2-1; cdr3_aa: ATSDPNEQF
v_call: TRBV27; j_call: TRBJ2-7; cdr3_aa: ASSLYRDPPNNEQY
v_call: TRBV18; j_call: TRBJ1-4; cdr3_aa: ASSPLIDRTTNEKLF
v_call: TRBV28; j_call: TRBJ2-5; cdr3_aa: ASSFRASGREETQY
v_call: TRBV18; j_call: TRBJ1-4; cdr3_aa: ASSPPMGRDEKLF
v_call: TRBV27; j_call: TRBJ2-5; cdr3_aa: ASSPKTGTRRQETQY
v_call: TRBV12-3/TRBV12-4; j_call: TRBJ2-2; cdr3_aa: ASSSPLGLAVNTGELF
v_call: TRBV6-2/TRBV6-3; j_call: TRBJ2-1; cdr3_aa: ASSWARYNEQF